This entry lists 22 T cell receptor beta chains sequenced from one sample in a study of T cells after yellow fever vaccination. TCRdb re-called the 5' RACE reads with MiXCR, one entry per CDR3 protein. The sample contains approximately 160,000 distinct CDR3 sequences, roughly 6.2% of which appear only once. Sequenced material: CD4+ T cells sorted from PBMCs, taken on the day of the first yellow fever vaccination. The receptor set was obtained from a man aged 18 to 29 who received the YFV17D yellow fever vaccine.

This clonotype was seen at least ten times. The V gene is TRBV5-5, the J gene TRBJ2-1; 9 bases are shared with TRBD2. Germline CDR1 reads SGHKS; CDR2 reads YYEKEE (reference sequence). This CDR3 spans 18 amino acids. With V trimmed by 2 bases and J by 0 bases, 9 bases remained unmatched. The CDR3 bases are TGTGCCAGCAGCTTAAATCTAGCGGGGCGCCTCTCCTACAATGAGCAGTTCTTC. Translating gives CASSLNLAGRLSYNEQFF.

This clonotype was detected many times. The V and J genes are TRBV5-1 and TRBJ1-1; D remains unclear. The V end lost 4 bases, the J end lost 4 bases, and 14 bases lay between the germline ends. This CDR3 region has 14 residues. The germline gives CDR1 SGHRS, CDR2 YFSETQ. The chain's CDR3 is CASSPQRVGTEAFF. The CDR3 DNA reads as TGCGCCAGCAGCCCGCAAAGGGTTGGCACTGAAGCTTTCTTT. Based on the CDR3 plus reference TRBV5-1 and TRBJ1-1, the full variable domain is KAGVTQTPRYLIKTRGQQVTLSCSPISGHRSVSWYQQTPGQGLQFLFEYFSETQRNKGNFPGRFSGRQFSNSRSEMNVSTLELGDSALYLCASSPQRVGTEAFFGQGTRLTVV.

The sample holds a few counts of this clonotype. The V gene is TRBV7-8, the J gene TRBJ1-2; D is undetermined. Germline loops: CDR1 SGHVS, CDR2 FQNEAQ. CDR3 length: 15 residues. Trimming stripped 3 bases from V and 8 bases from J, with 19 bases between. DNA of the CDR3: TGTGCCAGCAGCTTCTTAGGTCCCCCATCCGGGGGCTACACCTTC. It encodes CASSFLGPPSGGYTF.

This clonotype was observed at least ten times. The chain joins TRBV20-1 to TRBJ1-4; 8 bases align to TRBD1. This CDR3 has 14 amino acids. J lost 3 bases, V lost 1 base, and 1 base had no gene match. Germline CDR1 is DFQATT and CDR2 is SNEGSKA (reference sequence). CDR3 in DNA: TGCAGTGCTAGAGGGACAGGGTCTAATGAAAAACTGTTTTTT. This sequence encodes CSARGTGSNEKLFF.

There are a few counts of this clonotype. The rearrangement uses TRBV5-5 and TRBJ1-3; D remains unclear. CDR1 SGHKS and CDR2 YYEKEE come from the germline V gene (reference sequence). This CDR3 has 17 residues. Trimming took off 0 bases at V and 0 bases at J, with 13 bases between the two ends. The CDR3 protein is CASSLGPTMDSGNTIYF. The CDR3, as DNA: TGTGCCAGCAGCTTGGGACCGACGATGGACTCTGGAAACACCATATATTTT.

The chain is built from TRBV29-1 and TRBJ2-6, with TRBD1 matching 12 bases. Germline V gene lookup returns CDR1 SQVTM and CDR2 ANQGSEA. This CDR3 comprises 16 residues. Losses at the gene ends were 4 bases for V and 3 bases for J; bases not matched to a gene: 4. CDR3 sequence reads: CSVVGTGGFGANVLTF. CDR3 nucleotides: TGCAGCGTTGTAGGGACAGGGGGCTTTGGGGCCAACGTCCTGACTTTC.

This clonotype was picked up many times. V and J are TRBV5-6 and TRBJ2-7; D not certain. V lost 0 bases, J lost 7 bases, and 5 bases lay in between. The CDR3 contains 11 residues. CDR1 and CDR2 (germline): SGHDT, YYEEEE. The CDR3: CASSLVGEQYF. CDR3 nucleotide sequence: TGTGCCAGCAGCTTGGTTGGAGAGCAGTACTTC.

The V gene is TRBV12-3 or TRBV12-4, the J gene TRBJ1-5; no clear D gene. This CDR3 is built from 14 residues. Deletions cut 0 bases from V and 6 bases from J, with 9 bases between. In nucleotides, the CDR3 is TGTGCCAGCAGTTTAGCAGAGGGAAGTCAGCCCCAGCATTTT. Residues: CASSLAEGSQPQHF.

In this sample, this clonotype turned up a few times. In DNA form, the CDR3 reads TGTGCCAGCAGCTCAATGGGGTCCCTCACTGAAGCTTTCTTT. It translates to CASSSMGSLTEAFF. This chain uses TRBV12-3 or TRBV12-4 with TRBJ1-1; D is uncertain. Trimming shortened V by 6 bases and J by 4 bases, and 15 bases separated the two germline ends. This CDR3 has 14 amino acids.

In its sample, this clonotype was seen a few times. The chain employs TRBV20-1 and TRBJ2-1; D uncertain. Between the trimmed V and J ends, which lost 2 bases and 5 bases, there was a span of 7 bases. Germline-derived CDR1 and CDR2 are DFQATT and SNEGSKA (reference sequence). This CDR3 region has 12 residues. DNA of the CDR3: TGCAGTGCTAGATGGCAGCACAATGAGCAGTTCTTC. Protein: CSARWQHNEQFF.

This clonotype was counted ten times or more. The genes are TRBV7-2 and TRBJ2-3; maybe TRBD2 (5 bases). CDR3 length: 14 amino acids. Trimming took off 5 bases at V and 9 bases at J, with 18 bases between the two ends. Germline CDR1 is SGHTA and CDR2 is FQGNSA. CDR3 sequence (DNA): TGTGCCAGCAGCGGTGGACTTTTACGCAAGACGCAGTATTTT. Its translation is CASSGGLLRKTQYF.

This chain uses TRBV15 with TRBJ2-5; D is possibly TRBD1 (6 bases). The V end lost 5 bases, the J end lost 3 bases, and 16 bases lay between the germline ends. Per the germline V gene, CDR1 is LNHNV and CDR2 is YYDKDF (reference sequence). The length of the CDR3 is 15 residues. The CDR3 nucleotides read TGTGCCACCAGCCATCCCGGGACACAGAAAGAGACCCAGTACTTC. Residues: CATSHPGTQKETQYF.

This clonotype was seen many times. The V and J genes are TRBV12-3 or TRBV12-4 and TRBJ2-1; D perhaps matches TRBD2 (5 bases). Deletions cut 1 base from V and 10 bases from J, with 14 bases between. CDR3 size: 14 residues. The CDR3 nucleotides read TGTGCCAGCAGTTTAGGGCCCACGCGGGCCGAGCAGTTCTTC. Translated: CASSLGPTRAEQFF.

This clonotype has just a few counts. The V gene is TRBV7-8, the J gene TRBJ1-5; D perhaps matches TRBD1 (5 bases). This CDR3 region has 16 residues. Trimming removed 4 bases from V and 4 bases from J, with 17 bases in between. CDR1 is SGHVS, CDR2 FQNEAQ, per germline. Here the CDR3 DNA reads TGTGCCAGCAGCTCTCCGAAGGGGCTTCCTAATCAGCCCCAGCATTTT. This translates into CASSSPKGLPNQPQHF.

Ten or more counts support this clonotype. The chain carries TRBV20-1 and TRBJ2-6; no definite D call. V was trimmed by 5 bases and J by 1 base, leaving 6 bases between them. Germline CDR1 DFQATT, CDR2 SNEGSKA (reference sequence). The CDR3 consists of 13 residues. For the CDR3, the DNA is TGCAGTGCTGGGCCGTCTGGGGCCAACGTCCTGACTTTC. It codes for CSAGPSGANVLTF.

This clonotype was seen many times. One end of the junction does not line up with germline, which may come from a read error. This chain connects TRBV7-2 to TRBJ2-5; TRBD2 matches 11 bases. Germline assignment: CDR1 SGHTA and CDR2 FQGNSA. The CDR3 is made up of 15 amino acids. The CDR3 protein is CASSIAGGFQETQYF. CDR3 coding DNA: TGTGCCAGCAGCATAGCGGGGGGGTTCCAAGAGACCCAGTACTTC.

This clonotype was seen many times. The chain uses TRBV18 and TRBJ2-7, with TRBD1 as a possible D gene (5 bases). This CDR3 is built from 12 residues. Per germline, CDR1 KGHSH and CDR2 LQKENI. V lost 3 bases and J 13 bases, leaving 16 bases between the germline ends. The CDR3 here is CASSPGQATSYF. DNA of the CDR3: TGTGCCAGCTCACCGGGGCAGGCTACTTCTTACTTC.

At least ten counts were recorded for this clonotype. The CDR3 loop reads CASSQDGELFF. DNA of the CDR3: TGTGCCAGCAGCCAAGACGGGGAGCTGTTTTTT. The chain links TRBV4-2 to TRBJ2-2, with D hard to call. The CDR3 is 11 residues long. The V gene lost 0 bases and the J gene lost 7 bases, with 0 bases spanning the gap. CDR1 and CDR2 from the germline V gene are LGHNA and YNFKEQ.

This clonotype has ten or more counts. The rearrangement links TRBV2 to TRBJ2-1; tentatively, D is TRBD1 or TRBD2 (5 bases each). The CDR3 contains 12 residues. Per the germline V gene, CDR1 is SNHLY and CDR2 is FYNNEI. V gave up 6 bases and J gave up 5 bases, with 8 bases separating them. CDR3 in amino acids: CASSRDDNEQFF. The CDR3 DNA sequence: TGTGCCAGCAGCCGGGACGACAATGAGCAGTTCTTC.

This clonotype was seen at least ten times. The V and J genes are TRBV5-1 and TRBJ2-5; 10 positions agree with TRBD1. V was clipped by 4 bases and J by 3 bases; unmatched bases: 3. This CDR3 has 14 amino acids. Germline CDR1 is SGHRS and CDR2 is YFSETQ. The CDR3 loop is CASSPGTGEETQYF. DNA for the CDR3: TGCGCCAGCAGCCCGGGGACAGGGGAAGAGACCCAGTACTTC.

Many counts were recorded for this clonotype. The gene calls are TRBV4-1 and TRBJ2-5; 8 bases line up with TRBD1. The length of the CDR3 is 15 residues. Germline CDR1 MGHRA, CDR2 YSYEKL. V was clipped by 1 base and J by 5 bases; unmatched bases: 6. CDR3 region: CASSQGTTGVETQYF. The CDR3 bases are TGCGCCAGCAGCCAAGGAACGACAGGGGTTGAGACCCAGTACTTC.

This clonotype was seen only a few times. The rearrangement links TRBV6-1 to TRBJ2-3, with 7 nucleotides matching TRBD2. V shed 6 bases, J shed 4 bases, and the junction held 4 bases outside the gene matches. Germline CDR1 is MNHNS and CDR2 is SASEGT. The CDR3 is 13 amino acids. The CDR3 loop is CASSRTRADTQYF. The CDR3 DNA sequence: TGTGCCAGCAGCCGGACTAGAGCAGATACGCAGTATTTT.